The clone carrying this T cell receptor (beta chain) has at least ten counts. Its specificity is not known. Uncontrolled infection, other autoimmune disease, pregnancy or lactation disqualified patients from enrolment. This record comes from a study of T cells in Graves' hyperthyroidism and ophthalmopathy. TCR beta CDR3 region amplification was performed from RNA transcripts. The HTBI primer set served for first-round RT-PCR of the TCR CDR3. TCRdb ran MiXCR on the multiplex PCR reads and lists one entry per CDR3 protein. Of more than 350,000 distinct CDR3 sequences in the sample, 13% to 15% are singletons; the top ten hold roughly a fifth. Findings and limits, study-wide: Most clonotypes expanded in the thyroid (above 0.001) were also present in blood. Model-based prediction identified ophthalmopathy a median 6.5 months prior to its onset.

Sequences were obtained from blood. The TCR was taken from a woman aged 30 to 39 with Graves' ophthalmopathy.

In DNA form, the CDR3 reads TGTGCTAGTAGGAGGGGTATTGACGCCCTCTCACTAGCGGGGTTCTACAATGAGCAGTTCTTC. Residues: CASRRGIDALSLAGFYNEQFF. The chain recombines TRBV12-5 with TRBJ2-1, with 10 bases aligning to TRBD2. In germline, CDR1 is LGHNT, CDR2 FRNRAP. With 8 bases clipped from V and 3 bases from J, the junction kept 25 bases outside the gene matches. CDR3 length equals 21 residues.